This T cell receptor (beta chain) was profiled in a study of T-cell reconstitution after alpha-beta-depleted transplantation in children (dated by TCRdb to between 2015 and 2016). Background on the whole study: Using TCR repertoire profiling, the study followed T-cell immune reconstitution in a quantitative way in children after TCRalphabeta/CD19-depleted allogeneic hematopoietic cell transplantation. What the study reported, not specific to this receptor: In some patients, the high TCRbeta diversity seen at day 60 was put down to recipient T cells and intrathymic progenitors that had survived conditioning. The apparently early recovery of alphabetaT-cell counts about two months after transplant reportedly depended on only several hundred rapidly expanded clones that came from non-depleted graft cells. The frequencies of hyperexpanded clones fell over the following months, and after one year, T-cell counts and TCRbeta diversity were mostly attributed to newly produced T cells.

Library method: PCR. Data came from an Illumina HiSeq 2500. TCR libraries were prepared with molecular barcoding, using unique molecular identifiers to normalize TCRbeta repertoire quantification. Using fastp trimming at Q25 and MiXCR clonotype assembly, TCRdb reanalyzed the public sequencing data and kept in-frame beta chains. Each record represents a unique CDR3 protein, reported with the most common genes and DNA among its rows. For this sample there are 670,000 or so distinct CDR3 sequences; about 12% appear just once. The ten largest clones add up to 0.75% to 0.85% of the sample. This clonotype came up many times. Which antigen it targets is not known. The sample holds no much larger clone one base away, and base qualities are not on file. The label giving this sample's treatment or condition can be read as: allogeneic hematopoietic cell transplantation with graft depleted of TCRalphabeta T cells and CD19 B cells. Transplant recipients were children who received TCRalphabeta/CD19-depleted allogeneic hematopoietic cell grafts.

The source of this sequence is a girl aged 2 to 9 with congenital amegakaryocytic thrombocytopenia, due to receive a stem cell transplant. The sequenced sample was PBMCs, obtained before TCRalphabeta/CD19-depleted stem cell transplant.

Here the CDR3 is given as CASSVRGGRGTEAFF. DNA sequence: TGCGCCAGCAGCGTTCGAGGGGGCCGAGGCACTGAAGCTTTCTTT. Rearrangement joined TRBV5-1 to TRBJ1-1, with 7 bases aligning to TRBD1. Its CDR3 holds 15 amino acids, cysteine through phenylalanine. The CDR3 DNA has 45 bases and is translated from base 1. Taken from the germline V gene, the CDR1 and CDR2 loops are SGHRS and YFSETQ. V and J are trimmed by 4 bases and 4 bases, and the gene matches miss 10 bases of the junction.